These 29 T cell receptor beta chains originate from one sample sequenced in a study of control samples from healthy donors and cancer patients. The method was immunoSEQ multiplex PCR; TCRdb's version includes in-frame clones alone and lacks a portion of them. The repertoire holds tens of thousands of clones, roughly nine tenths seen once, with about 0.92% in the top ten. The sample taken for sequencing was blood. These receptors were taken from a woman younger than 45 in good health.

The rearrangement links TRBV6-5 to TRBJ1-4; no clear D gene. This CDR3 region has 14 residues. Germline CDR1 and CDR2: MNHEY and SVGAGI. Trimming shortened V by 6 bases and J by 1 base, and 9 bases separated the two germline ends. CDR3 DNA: TGTGCCAGCAGCAACAGACGAACTAATGAAAAACTGTTTTTT. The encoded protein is CASSNRRTNEKLFF.

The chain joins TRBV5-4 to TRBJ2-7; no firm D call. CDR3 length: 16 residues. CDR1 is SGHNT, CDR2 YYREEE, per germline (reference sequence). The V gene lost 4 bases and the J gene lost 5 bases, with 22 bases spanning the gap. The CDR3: CASSRITRTLPDEQYF. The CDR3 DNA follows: TGTGCCAGCAGCCGTATCACCCGGACCCTCCCGGACGAGCAGTACTTC.

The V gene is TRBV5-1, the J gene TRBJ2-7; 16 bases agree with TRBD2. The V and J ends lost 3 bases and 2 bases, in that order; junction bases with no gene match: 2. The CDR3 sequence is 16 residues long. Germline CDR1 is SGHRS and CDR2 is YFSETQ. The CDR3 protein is CASSWGLAGGPYEQYF. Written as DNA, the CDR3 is TGCGCCAGCAGCTGGGGACTAGCGGGAGGGCCCTACGAGCAGTACTTC.

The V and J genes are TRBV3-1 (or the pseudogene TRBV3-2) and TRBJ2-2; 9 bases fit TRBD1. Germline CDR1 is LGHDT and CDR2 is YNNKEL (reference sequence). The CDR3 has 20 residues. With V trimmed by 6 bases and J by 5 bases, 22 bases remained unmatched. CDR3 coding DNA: TGTGCCAGCAGTTCGAAGCCGGGACAGGGACGAACGCATGAAACCGGGGAGCTGTTTTTT. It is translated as CASSSKPGQGRTHETGELFF.

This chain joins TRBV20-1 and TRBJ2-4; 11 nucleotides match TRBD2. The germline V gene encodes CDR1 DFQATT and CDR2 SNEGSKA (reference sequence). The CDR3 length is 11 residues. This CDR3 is CGVAGGNIQYF. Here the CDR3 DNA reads TGCGGGGTAGCGGGGGGGAACATTCAGTACTTC.

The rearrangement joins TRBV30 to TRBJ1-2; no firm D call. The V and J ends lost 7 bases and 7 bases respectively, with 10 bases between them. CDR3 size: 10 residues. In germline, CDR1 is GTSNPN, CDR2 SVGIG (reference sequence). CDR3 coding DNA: TGTGCCTCCCTTGGGCGTGGCTACACCTTC. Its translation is CASLGRGYTF.

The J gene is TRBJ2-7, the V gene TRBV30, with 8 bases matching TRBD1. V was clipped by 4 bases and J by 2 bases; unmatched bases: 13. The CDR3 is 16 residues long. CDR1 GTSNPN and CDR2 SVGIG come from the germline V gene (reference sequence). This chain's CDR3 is CAWTPKRQGNPYEQYF. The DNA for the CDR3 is TGTGCCTGGACCCCTAAGAGACAGGGGAACCCCTACGAGCAGTACTTC. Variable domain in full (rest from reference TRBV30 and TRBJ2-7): SQTIHQWPATLVQPVGSPLSLECTVEGTSNPNLYWYRQAAGRGLQLLFYSVGIGQISSEVPQNLSASRPQDRQFILSSKKLLLSDSGFYLCAWTPKRQGNPYEQYFGPGTRLTVT.

DNA for the CDR3: TGTGCCAGCAGTCACCCCCGGGGGCCAGCCAAAAACATTCAGTACTTC. It translates to CASSHPRGPAKNIQYF. The rearrangement links TRBV6-6 to TRBJ2-4; D may correspond to TRBD1 or TRBD2 (6 bases each). The CDR3 is 16 amino acids. The germline gives CDR1 MNHNY, CDR2 SVGAGI (reference sequence). Trimming pared 5 bases from V and 0 bases from J, leaving 14 bases between.

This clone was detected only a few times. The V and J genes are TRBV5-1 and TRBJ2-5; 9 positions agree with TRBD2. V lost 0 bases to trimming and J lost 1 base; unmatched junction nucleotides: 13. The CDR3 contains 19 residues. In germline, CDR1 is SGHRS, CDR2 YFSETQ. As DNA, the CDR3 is TGCGCCAGCAGCTTGGAACTCCCTGGGCGGGGGGGTTCCCAAGAGACCCAGTACTTC. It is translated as CASSLELPGRGGSQETQYF.

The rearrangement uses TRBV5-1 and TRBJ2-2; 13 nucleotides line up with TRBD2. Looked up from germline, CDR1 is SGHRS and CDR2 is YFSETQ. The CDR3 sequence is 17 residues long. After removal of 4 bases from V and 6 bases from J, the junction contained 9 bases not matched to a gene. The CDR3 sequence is CASSNGLAGALPGELFF. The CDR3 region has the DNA TGCGCCAGCAGCAACGGACTAGCGGGAGCCTTACCCGGGGAGCTGTTTTTT.

The CDR3 loop is CASKREGTGELFF. The DNA of the CDR3 is TGTGCCAGTAAACGGGAGGGCACCGGGGAGCTGTTTTTT. The chain is built from TRBV19 and TRBJ2-2; 8 bases match TRBD2. Germline CDR1 reads LNHDA; CDR2 reads SQIVND (reference sequence). The CDR3 runs to 13 residues. The junction had 2 bases not matched to a gene; V was cut back by 7 bases and J by 4 bases.

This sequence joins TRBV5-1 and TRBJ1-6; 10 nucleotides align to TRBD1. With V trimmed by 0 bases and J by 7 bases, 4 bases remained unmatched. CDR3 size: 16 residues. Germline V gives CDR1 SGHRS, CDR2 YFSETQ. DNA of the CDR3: TGCGCCAGCAGCTTGGAACCGGGACAGGGGAATTCACCCCTCCACTTT. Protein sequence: CASSLEPGQGNSPLHF.

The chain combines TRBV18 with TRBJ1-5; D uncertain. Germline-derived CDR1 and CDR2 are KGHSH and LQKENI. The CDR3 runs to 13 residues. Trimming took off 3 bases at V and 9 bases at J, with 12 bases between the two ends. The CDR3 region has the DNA TGTGCCAGCTCACCGGGCCTTAATTGGCCCCAGCATTTT. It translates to CASSPGLNWPQHF.

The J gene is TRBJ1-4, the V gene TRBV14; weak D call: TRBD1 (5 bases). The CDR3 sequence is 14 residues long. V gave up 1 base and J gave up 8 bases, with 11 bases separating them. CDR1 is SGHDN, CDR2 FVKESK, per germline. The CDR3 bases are TGTGCCAGCAGCCAAGCAGGGATAGGCGAAAAACTGTTTTTT. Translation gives CASSQAGIGEKLFF.

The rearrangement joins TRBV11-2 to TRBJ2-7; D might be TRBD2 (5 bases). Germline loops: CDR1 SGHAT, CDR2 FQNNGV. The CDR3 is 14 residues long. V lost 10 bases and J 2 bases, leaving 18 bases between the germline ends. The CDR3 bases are TGTGCCACCAATCAGCCGGGGTCGACCTACGAGCAGTACTTC. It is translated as CATNQPGSTYEQYF.

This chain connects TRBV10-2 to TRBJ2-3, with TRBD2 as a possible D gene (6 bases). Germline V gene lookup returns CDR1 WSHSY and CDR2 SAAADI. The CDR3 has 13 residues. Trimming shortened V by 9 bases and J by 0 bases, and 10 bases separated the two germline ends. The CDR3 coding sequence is TGCGCCAGTATAGCGGCCAGCACAGATACGCAGTATTTT. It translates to CASIAASTDTQYF.

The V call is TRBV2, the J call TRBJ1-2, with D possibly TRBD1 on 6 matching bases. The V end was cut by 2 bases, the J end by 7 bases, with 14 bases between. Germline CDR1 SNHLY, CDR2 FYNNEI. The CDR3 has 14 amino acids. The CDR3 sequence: CASSEYQGRPGYTF. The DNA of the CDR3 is TGTGCCAGCAGTGAATACCAGGGGCGGCCTGGCTACACCTTC.

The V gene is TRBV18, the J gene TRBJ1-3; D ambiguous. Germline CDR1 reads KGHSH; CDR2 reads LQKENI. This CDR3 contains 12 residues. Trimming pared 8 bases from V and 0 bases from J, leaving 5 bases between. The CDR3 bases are TGTGCCAGCGAGGGCTCTGGAAACACCATATATTTT. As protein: CASEGSGNTIYF.

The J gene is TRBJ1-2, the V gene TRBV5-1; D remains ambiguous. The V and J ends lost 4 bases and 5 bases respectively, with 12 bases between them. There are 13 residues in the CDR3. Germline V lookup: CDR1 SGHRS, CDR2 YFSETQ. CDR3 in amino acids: CASSGGRGYGYTF. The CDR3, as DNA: TGCGCCAGCAGCGGTGGGAGAGGATATGGCTACACCTTC.

The DNA for the CDR3 is TGTGCCAGCAGCTTAGTTACTTCGTCGTTCGGGGCGTCCTACGAGCAGTACTTC. This encodes CASSLVTSSFGASYEQYF. The J gene is TRBJ2-5, the V gene TRBV7-9; D is tentatively TRBD1 or TRBD2 (5 bases each). Near its end, the DNA agrees better with TRBJ2-7, so the J call may be wrong. This CDR3 region has 18 residues. The germline V gene encodes CDR1 SEHNR and CDR2 FQNEAQ (reference sequence).

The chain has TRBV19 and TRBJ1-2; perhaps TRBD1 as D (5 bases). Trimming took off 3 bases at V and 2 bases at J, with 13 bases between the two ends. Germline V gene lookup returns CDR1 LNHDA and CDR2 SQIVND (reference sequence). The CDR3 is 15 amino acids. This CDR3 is CASSIGAYRNYGYTF. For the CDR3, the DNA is TGTGCCAGTAGTATCGGGGCCTATCGAAACTATGGCTACACCTTC.

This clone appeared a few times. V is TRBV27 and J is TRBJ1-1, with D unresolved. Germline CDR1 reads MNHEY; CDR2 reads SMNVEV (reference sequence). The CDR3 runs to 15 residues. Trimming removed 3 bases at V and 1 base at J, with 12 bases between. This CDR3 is CASSFIDRQNTEAFF. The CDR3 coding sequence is TGTGCCAGCAGTTTCATCGATAGACAGAACACTGAAGCTTTCTTT.

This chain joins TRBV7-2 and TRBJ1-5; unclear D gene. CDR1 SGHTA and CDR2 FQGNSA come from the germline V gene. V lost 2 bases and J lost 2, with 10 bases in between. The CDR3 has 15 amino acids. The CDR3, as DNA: TGTGCCAGCAGCTTAAGCGCTCACGGCAATCAGCCCCAGCATTTT. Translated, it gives CASSLSAHGNQPQHF.

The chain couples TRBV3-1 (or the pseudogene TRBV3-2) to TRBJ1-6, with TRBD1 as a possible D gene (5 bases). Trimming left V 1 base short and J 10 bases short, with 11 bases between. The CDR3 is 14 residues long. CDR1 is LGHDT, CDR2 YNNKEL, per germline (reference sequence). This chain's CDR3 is CASSQGGAGSPLHF. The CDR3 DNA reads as TGTGCCAGCAGCCAAGGAGGGGCGGGATCACCCCTCCACTTT.

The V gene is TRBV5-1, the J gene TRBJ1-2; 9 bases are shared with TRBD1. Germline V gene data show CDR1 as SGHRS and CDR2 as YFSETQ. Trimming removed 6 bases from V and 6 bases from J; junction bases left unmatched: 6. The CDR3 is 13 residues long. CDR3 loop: CASTSTGGNGYTF. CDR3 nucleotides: TGCGCCAGCACCTCGACAGGGGGAAATGGCTACACCTTC. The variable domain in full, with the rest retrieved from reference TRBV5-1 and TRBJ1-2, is KAGVTQTPRYLIKTRGQQVTLSCSPISGHRSVSWYQQTPGQGLQFLFEYFSETQRNKGNFPGRFSGRQFSNSRSEMNVSTLELGDSALYLCASTSTGGNGYTFGSGTRLTVV.

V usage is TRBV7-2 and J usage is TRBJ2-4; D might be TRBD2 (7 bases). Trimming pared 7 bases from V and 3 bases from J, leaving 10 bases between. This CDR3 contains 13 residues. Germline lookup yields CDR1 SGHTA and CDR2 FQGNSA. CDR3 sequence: CASKGGDKNIQYF. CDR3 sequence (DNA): TGTGCCAGCAAAGGGGGGGACAAAAACATTCAGTACTTC.

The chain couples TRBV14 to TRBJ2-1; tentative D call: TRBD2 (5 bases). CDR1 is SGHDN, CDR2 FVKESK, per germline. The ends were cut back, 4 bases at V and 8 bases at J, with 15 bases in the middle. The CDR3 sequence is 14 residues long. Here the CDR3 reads CASSPRAESDEQFF. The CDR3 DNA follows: TGTGCCAGCAGCCCTAGAGCGGAGTCGGATGAGCAGTTCTTC.

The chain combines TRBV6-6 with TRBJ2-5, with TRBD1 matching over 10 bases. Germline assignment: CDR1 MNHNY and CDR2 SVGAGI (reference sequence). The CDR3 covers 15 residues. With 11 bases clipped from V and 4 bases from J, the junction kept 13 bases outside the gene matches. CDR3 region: CAGAGDRGGLETQYF. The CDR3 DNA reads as TGTGCCGGTGCGGGGGACAGGGGAGGTTTAGAGACCCAGTACTTC.

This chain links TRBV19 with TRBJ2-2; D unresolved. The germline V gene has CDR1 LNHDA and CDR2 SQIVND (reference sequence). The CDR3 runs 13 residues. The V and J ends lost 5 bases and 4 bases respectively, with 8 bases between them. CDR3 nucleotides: TGTGCCAGTAGTCTGACATCCACCGGGGAGCTGTTTTTT. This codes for CASSLTSTGELFF.